The 20 T cell receptor beta chains below were found in one sample sequenced in a study of T cells in tuberculosis. Repertoires were generated with immunoSEQ multiplex PCR, while TCRdb's copy carries only in-frame clones and drops some. The sample lists 30,000 to 40,000 clones; about 91% were seen once. Described time point: new active TB diagnosis, blood taken before or within 7 days of starting treatment. The specimen comprised PBMCs, sampled at tuberculosis diagnosis. The origin of the receptors is an adult with tuberculosis.

The V call is TRBV7-2, the J call TRBJ1-2; 7 bases line up with TRBD1. The V gene end was trimmed by 3 bases and the J gene end by 4 bases; junction bases not matched to a gene: 14. The CDR3 has 17 residues. In germline, CDR1 is SGHTA, CDR2 FQGNSA. The CDR3 DNA sequence: TGTGCCAGCAGCTTCCCAGGGGGTACCCGAACCTCCTATGGCTACACCTTC. Translating gives CASSFPGGTRTSYGYTF.

This clone was seen a few times. The chain uses TRBV6-5 and TRBJ1-6; D gene uncertain. Germline CDR1 reads MNHEY; CDR2 reads SVGAGI. V lost 4 bases and J 9 bases, leaving 7 bases between the germline ends. The CDR3 contains 12 residues. In nucleotides, the CDR3 is TGTGCCAGCAGTTTAGGAGGTTCACCCCTCCACTTT. Its translation is CASSLGGSPLHF.

The gene calls are TRBV10-1 and TRBJ2-3, with 9 bases matching TRBD2. The CDR3 extends over 15 amino acids. J was trimmed by 2 bases and V by 2 bases; bases with no gene match: 2. Germline CDR1 is WNHNN and CDR2 is SYGVQD (reference sequence). The CDR3 region has the DNA TGCGCCAGCAGTGAGGGGGGACTAGCCACAGATACGCAGTATTTT. It specifies CASSEGGLATDTQYF.

This sequence joins TRBV5-1 and TRBJ1-6; a weak D match, TRBD1 (6 bases). V gave up 3 bases and J gave up 5 bases, with 12 bases separating them. Germline V gene data show CDR1 as SGHRS and CDR2 as YFSETQ. CDR3 size: 15 residues. Here the CDR3 reads CASSSSDRNNSPLHF. For the CDR3, the DNA is TGCGCCAGCAGCTCCTCGGACAGAAATAATTCACCCCTCCACTTT.

The table lists this clone with a count of one. The chain couples TRBV5-1 to TRBJ1-3; D is unresolved. The germline V and J ends were trimmed by 5 bases and 0 bases, with 9 bases remaining between them. Germline V CDR1 and CDR2: SGHRS, YFSETQ. The CDR3 totals 14 residues. The CDR3 sequence is CASRRESSGNTIYF. The CDR3 DNA sequence: TGCGCCAGCAGAAGGGAGAGCTCTGGAAACACCATATATTTT.

The chain carries TRBV6-1 and TRBJ2-3, with D possibly matching TRBD2 (5 bases). Germline V CDR1 and CDR2: MNHNS, SASEGT. CDR3 length equals 13 residues. Trimming took off 7 bases at V and 5 bases at J, with 13 bases between the two ends. The CDR3 spells CASIGLPGDTQYF. The CDR3 DNA reads as TGTGCCAGCATTGGACTGCCCGGAGATACGCAGTATTTT.

The rearrangement uses TRBV21-1 and TRBJ1-2. TRBV21-1 is an annotated pseudogene. This CDR3 is 14 amino acids long. CDR3 sequence (DNA): TGTGCCAGCAGTTTAGTAGGCGGGTTACATGGCTACACCTTC. Translating it yields CASSLVGGLHGYTF.

V and J are TRBV19 and TRBJ1-5, with 9 bases fitting TRBD1. This CDR3 region has 17 residues. Germline lookup yields CDR1 LNHDA and CDR2 SQIVND (reference sequence). V shed 6 bases, J shed 6 bases, and the junction held 15 bases outside the gene matches. In DNA form, the CDR3 reads TGTGCCAGTAGCTCCCTCACCAGGACAGGGGCAACTCAGCCCCAGCATTTT. Residues: CASSSLTRTGATQPQHF. Using reference TRBV19 and TRBJ1-5 for the parts outside the CDR3, the full variable domain is DGGITQSPKYLFRKEGQNVTLSCEQNLNHDAMYWYRQDPGQGLRLIYYSQIVNDFQKGDIAEGYSVSREKKESFPLTVTSAQKNPTAFYLCASSSLTRTGATQPQHFGDGTRLSIL.

This chain uses TRBV28 with TRBJ1-6, with 10 nucleotides matching TRBD1. Germline assignment: CDR1 MDHEN and CDR2 SYDVKM. Unmatched junction bases numbered 8, after V lost 8 bases and J lost 10 bases. CDR3 length equals 14 residues. This CDR3 is CASWTGGIQSPLHF. DNA for the CDR3: TGTGCCAGCTGGACAGGGGGGATTCAATCACCCCTCCACTTT.

The chain carries TRBV11-3 and TRBJ1-5; possibly TRBD1 for D (6 bases). Trimming pared 5 bases from V and 6 bases from J, leaving 17 bases between. The germline V gene encodes CDR1 SGHNT and CDR2 YENEEA. This CDR3 is built from 15 residues. Written as DNA, the CDR3 is TGTGCCAGCAGCCTCCCGCCGACAGGTCCTCAGCCCCAGCATTTT. This codes for CASSLPPTGPQPQHF.

J is TRBJ1-2 and V is TRBV4-3, with 7 nucleotides matching TRBD1. V lost 3 bases and J lost 7; bases outside the gene matches: 8. The germline gives CDR1 LGHNA, CDR2 YSLEER. The length of the CDR3 is 14 residues. Written as DNA, the CDR3 is TGCGCCAGCAGCCAGACCTGGGCAGGGGGTGGCTACACCTTC. As protein: CASSQTWAGGGYTF.

This rearrangement joins TRBV23-1 to TRBJ2-7; a possible D gene is TRBD1 (6 bases). TRBV23-1 is an ORF for which the function is uncertain. V lost 5 bases and J 3 bases, leaving 8 bases between the germline ends. There are 12 residues in the CDR3. CDR3 in DNA: TGCGCCAGCAGTGCCAGGGGCTACGAGCAGTACTTC. Residues: CASSARGYEQYF.

The chain couples TRBV5-4 to TRBJ2-1, with a weak D call TRBD1 (7 bases). Trimming took 7 bases from V and 1 from J, leaving 12 bases between them. Germline V CDR1 and CDR2: SGHNT, YYREEE (reference sequence). The CDR3 runs to 14 residues. In nucleotides, the CDR3 is TGTGCCAGCGCCAGGGGGGAATCCTACAATGAGCAGTTCTTC. As protein: CASARGESYNEQFF.

V is TRBV7-3 and J is TRBJ2-1; 12 bases agree with TRBD2. Germline loops: CDR1 SGHTA, CDR2 FQGTGA. This CDR3 spans 15 amino acids. J was trimmed by 5 bases and V by 5 bases; bases with no gene match: 4. The CDR3 here is CASSRLAGDHNEQFF. CDR3 DNA sequence: TGTGCCAGCAGCCGACTAGCGGGGGACCACAATGAGCAGTTCTTC.

This clone was observed a single time. This chain uses TRBV19 with TRBJ1-2; D remains ambiguous. This CDR3 has 14 amino acids. V was shortened by 4 bases and J by 6 bases, with 15 bases between the two germline ends. The germline CDR1 and CDR2 sequences are LNHDA and SQIVND (reference sequence). The CDR3 reads CASSTWVRLDGYTF. For the CDR3, the DNA is TGTGCCAGTAGTACCTGGGTGCGGTTAGATGGCTACACCTTC.

CDR3 region: CASSYLGGPQGEKLFF. CDR3 nucleotide sequence: TGTGCCAGCAGTTATCTAGGGGGCCCGCAAGGGGAAAAACTGTTTTTT. This sequence joins TRBV6-5 and TRBJ1-4; 7 bases are shared with TRBD1. This CDR3 is built from 16 residues. CDR1 is MNHEY, CDR2 SVGAGI, per germline. Trimming took 3 bases from V and 8 from J; bases not matched to a gene: 12.

This CDR3 reads CASSPDGAGANVLTF. CDR3 DNA sequence: TGTGCCAGCAGCCCGGATGGGGCCGGGGCCAACGTCCTGACTTTC. The chain couples TRBV5-6 to TRBJ2-6; maybe TRBD1 (5 bases). The germline V and J ends were trimmed by 4 bases and 4 bases, with 12 bases remaining between them. Germline CDR1 is SGHDT and CDR2 is YYEEEE. CDR3 length equals 15 residues.

The chain employs TRBV5-6 and TRBJ2-1; maybe TRBD1 (5 bases). The CDR3 has 18 residues. Between the trimmed V and J ends, which lost 0 bases and 4 bases, there was a span of 20 bases. Germline V gene sequence: CDR1 SGHDT, CDR2 YYEEEE. The CDR3 loop reads CASSLGQGIPLGYNEQFF. The CDR3 coding sequence is TGTGCCAGCAGCTTGGGCCAGGGTATTCCTTTGGGGTACAATGAGCAGTTCTTC.

The V and J genes are TRBV6-4 and TRBJ2-1; 15 nucleotides align to TRBD2. The CDR3 consists of 15 residues. Per germline, CDR1 MRHNA and CDR2 SNTAGT. The V gene end was trimmed by 10 bases and the J gene end by 4 bases; junction bases not matched to a gene: 5. Here the CDR3 DNA reads TGTGCCACCTCGGGGACTAGCGGGGGGTACAATGAGCAGTTCTTC. It yields the protein CATSGTSGGYNEQFF.

The rearrangement joins TRBV6-5 to TRBJ1-2; TRBD1 agrees at 8 bases. The V and J ends lost 2 bases and 8 bases, in that order; junction bases with no gene match: 13. This CDR3 is built from 16 residues. The germline V gene has CDR1 MNHEY and CDR2 SVGAGI. CDR3 sequence reads: CASSYAGTGALGGYTF. For the CDR3, the DNA is TGTGCCAGCAGTTACGCCGGGACAGGAGCTCTGGGGGGCTACACCTTC.